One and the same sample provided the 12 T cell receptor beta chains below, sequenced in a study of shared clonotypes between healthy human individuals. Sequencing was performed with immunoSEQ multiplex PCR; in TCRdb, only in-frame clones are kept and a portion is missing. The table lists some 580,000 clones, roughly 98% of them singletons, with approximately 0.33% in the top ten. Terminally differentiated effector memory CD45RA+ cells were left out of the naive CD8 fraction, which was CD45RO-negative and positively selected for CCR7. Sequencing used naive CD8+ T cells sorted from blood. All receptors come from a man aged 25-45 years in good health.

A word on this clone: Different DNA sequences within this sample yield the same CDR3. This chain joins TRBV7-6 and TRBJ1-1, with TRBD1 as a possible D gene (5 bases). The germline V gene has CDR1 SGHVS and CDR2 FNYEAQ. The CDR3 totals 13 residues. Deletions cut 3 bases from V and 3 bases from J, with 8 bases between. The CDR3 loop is CASSLSGYTEAFF. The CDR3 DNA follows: TGTGCCAGCAGCTTGTCAGGGTACACTGAAGCTTTCTTT.

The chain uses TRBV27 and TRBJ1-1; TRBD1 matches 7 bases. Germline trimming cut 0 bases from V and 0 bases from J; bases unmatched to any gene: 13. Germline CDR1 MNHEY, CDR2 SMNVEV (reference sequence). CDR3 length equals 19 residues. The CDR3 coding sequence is TGTGCCAGCAGTTTATCCGGGACAGCGTTCTTGAATATGAACACTGAAGCTTTCTTT. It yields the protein CASSLSGTAFLNMNTEAFF.

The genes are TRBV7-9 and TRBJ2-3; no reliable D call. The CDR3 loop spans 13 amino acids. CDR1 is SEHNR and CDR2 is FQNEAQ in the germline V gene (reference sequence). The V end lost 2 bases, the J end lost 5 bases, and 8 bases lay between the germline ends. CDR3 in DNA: TGTGCCAGCAGCTTAAATCAGATAGATACGCAGTATTTT. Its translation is CASSLNQIDTQYF.

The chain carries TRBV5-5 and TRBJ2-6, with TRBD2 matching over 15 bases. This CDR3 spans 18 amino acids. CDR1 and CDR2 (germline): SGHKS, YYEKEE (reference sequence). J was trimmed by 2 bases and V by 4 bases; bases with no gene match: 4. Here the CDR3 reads CASSPGLAGGTGANVLTF. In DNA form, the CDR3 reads TGTGCCAGCAGCCCCGGACTAGCGGGAGGGACTGGGGCCAACGTCCTGACTTTC. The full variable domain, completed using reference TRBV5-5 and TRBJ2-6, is DAGVTQSPTHLIKTRGQQVTLRCSPISGHKSVSWYQQVLGQGPQFIFQYYEKEERGRGNFPDRFSARQFPNYSSELNVNALLLGDSALYLCASSPGLAGGTGANVLTFGAGSRLTVL.

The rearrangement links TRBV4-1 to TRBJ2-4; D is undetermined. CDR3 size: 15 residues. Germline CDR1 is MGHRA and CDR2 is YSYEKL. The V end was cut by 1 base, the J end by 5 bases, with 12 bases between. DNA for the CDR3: TGCGCCAGCAGCCAAGTATCTTCAAGCCAAAACATTCAGTACTTC. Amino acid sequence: CASSQVSSSQNIQYF.

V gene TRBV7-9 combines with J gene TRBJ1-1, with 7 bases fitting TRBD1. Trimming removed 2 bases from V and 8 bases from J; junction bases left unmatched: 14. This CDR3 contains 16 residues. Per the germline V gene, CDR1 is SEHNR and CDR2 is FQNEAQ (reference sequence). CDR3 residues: CASSLWTGLRIGEAFF. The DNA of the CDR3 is TGTGCCAGCAGCTTATGGACAGGACTCCGAATAGGGGAAGCTTTCTTT.

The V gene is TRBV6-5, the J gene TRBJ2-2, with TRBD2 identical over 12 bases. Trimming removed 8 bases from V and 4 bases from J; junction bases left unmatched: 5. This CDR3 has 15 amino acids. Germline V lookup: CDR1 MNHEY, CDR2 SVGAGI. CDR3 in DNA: TGTGCCAGCTGCGGACTAGCGGGACCCACCGGGGAGCTGTTTTTT. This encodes CASCGLAGPTGELFF.

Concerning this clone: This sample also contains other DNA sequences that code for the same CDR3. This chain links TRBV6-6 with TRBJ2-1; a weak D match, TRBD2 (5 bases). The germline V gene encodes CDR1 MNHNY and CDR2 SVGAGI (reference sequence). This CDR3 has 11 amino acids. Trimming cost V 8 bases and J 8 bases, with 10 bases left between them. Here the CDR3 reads CASSPGDEQFF. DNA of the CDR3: TGTGCCAGCTCCCCCGGGGATGAGCAGTTCTTC.

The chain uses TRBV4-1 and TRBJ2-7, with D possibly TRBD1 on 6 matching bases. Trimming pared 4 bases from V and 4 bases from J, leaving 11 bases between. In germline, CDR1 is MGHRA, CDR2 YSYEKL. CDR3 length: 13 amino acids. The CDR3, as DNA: TGCGCCAGCAGCCGAACACAGGGTTACGAGCAGTACTTC. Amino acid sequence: CASSRTQGYEQYF.

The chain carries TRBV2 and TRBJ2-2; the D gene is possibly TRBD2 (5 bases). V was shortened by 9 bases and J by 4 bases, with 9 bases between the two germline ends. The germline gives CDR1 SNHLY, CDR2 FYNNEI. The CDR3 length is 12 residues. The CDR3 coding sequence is TGTGCCAGTGTACGGGGCACCGGGGAGCTGTTTTTT. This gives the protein CASVRGTGELFF.

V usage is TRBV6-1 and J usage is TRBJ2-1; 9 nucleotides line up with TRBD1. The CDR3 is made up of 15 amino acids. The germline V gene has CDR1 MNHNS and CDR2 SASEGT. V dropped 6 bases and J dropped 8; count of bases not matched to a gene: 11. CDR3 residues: CASSAIRDREDEQFF. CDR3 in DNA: TGTGCCAGCAGCGCCATCCGGGACAGGGAGGATGAGCAGTTCTTC.

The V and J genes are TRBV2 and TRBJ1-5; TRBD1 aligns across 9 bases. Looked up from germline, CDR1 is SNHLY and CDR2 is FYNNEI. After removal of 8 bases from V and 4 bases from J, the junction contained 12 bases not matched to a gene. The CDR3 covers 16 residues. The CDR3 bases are TGTGCCAGCTCCCCCGACGCCGGGACAGGGAATCAGCCCCAGCATTTT. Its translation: CASSPDAGTGNQPQHF.